The clone carrying this TCR beta chain has ten or more counts. Researchers amplified the TCR beta CDR3 regions from RNA transcripts. First-round RT-PCR with HTBI primers amplified the TCR CDR3 region. Each CDR3 protein is one row after TCRdb ran MiXCR on the multiplex PCR reads. This sample yields some 550,000 distinct CDR3 sequences, of which less than 25% are seen a single time; 26% belongs to the top ten. Every diagnosis used clinical symptoms, serum thyroxine and TRAb, thyroid ultrasound and orbital computed tomography. These data originate in a study of T cells in Graves' hyperthyroidism and ophthalmopathy. Background on the study: Peripheral blood collection took place at initial diagnosis, before any treatment.

Germline CDR1 MNHEY, CDR2 SVGEGT. Between the trimmed V and J ends, which lost 3 bases and 0 bases, there was a span of 9 bases. The CDR3 runs 15 residues. Specimen: blood. The receptor was isolated from a man aged 18 to 30 with Graves' hyperthyroidism. The J gene is TRBJ1-5, the V gene TRBV6-2 or TRBV6-3, with D hard to call. The DNA for the CDR3 is TGTGCCAGCAGTTATCGAGGGTATAGCAATCAGCCCCAGCATTTT. Its translation: CASSYRGYSNQPQHF.